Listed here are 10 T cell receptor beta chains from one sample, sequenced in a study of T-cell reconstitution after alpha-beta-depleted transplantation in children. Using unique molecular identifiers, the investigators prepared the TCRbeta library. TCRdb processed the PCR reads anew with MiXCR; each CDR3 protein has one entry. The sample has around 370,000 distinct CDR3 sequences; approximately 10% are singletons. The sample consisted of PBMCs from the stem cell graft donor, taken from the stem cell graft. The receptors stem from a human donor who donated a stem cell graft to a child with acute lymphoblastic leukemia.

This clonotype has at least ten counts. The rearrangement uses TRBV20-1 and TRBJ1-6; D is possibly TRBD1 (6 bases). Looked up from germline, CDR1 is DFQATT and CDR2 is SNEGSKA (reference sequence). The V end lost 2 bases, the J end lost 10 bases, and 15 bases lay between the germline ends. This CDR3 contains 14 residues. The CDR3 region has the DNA TGCAGTGCTAGACAGGGGAATCGTCAATCACCCCTCCACTTT. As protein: CSARQGNRQSPLHF.

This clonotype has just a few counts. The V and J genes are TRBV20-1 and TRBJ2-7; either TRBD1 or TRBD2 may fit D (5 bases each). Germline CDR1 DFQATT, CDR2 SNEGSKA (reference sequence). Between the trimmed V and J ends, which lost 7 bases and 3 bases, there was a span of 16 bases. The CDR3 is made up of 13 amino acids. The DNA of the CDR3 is TGCAGTGTGAGGGACCCCCCTAACTACGAGCAGTACTTC. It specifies CSVRDPPNYEQYF.

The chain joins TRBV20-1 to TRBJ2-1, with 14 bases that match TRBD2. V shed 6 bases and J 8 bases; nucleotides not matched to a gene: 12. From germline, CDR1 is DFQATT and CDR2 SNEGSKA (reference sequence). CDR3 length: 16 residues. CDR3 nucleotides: TGCAGTGCCCAACAGGGACTAGCGGGAGTCATGGATGAGCAGTTCTTC. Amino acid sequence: CSAQQGLAGVMDEQFF.

CDR3 bases: TGTGCCAGCAGTTCAGGGGCAGGGGCGGGAGACTATGGCTACACCTTC. This translates into CASSSGAGAGDYGYTF. The V gene is TRBV12-3 or TRBV12-4, the J gene TRBJ1-2, with D maybe TRBD1 (6 bases). Trimming took 4 bases from V and 3 from J, leaving 18 bases between them. CDR3 length: 16 amino acids.

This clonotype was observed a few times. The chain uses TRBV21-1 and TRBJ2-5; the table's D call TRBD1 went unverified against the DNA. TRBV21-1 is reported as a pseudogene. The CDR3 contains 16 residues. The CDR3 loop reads CASRIPGDRGQETQYF. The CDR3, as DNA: TGTGCCAGCAGGATCCCGGGGGACAGGGGGCAAGAGACCCAGTACTTC.

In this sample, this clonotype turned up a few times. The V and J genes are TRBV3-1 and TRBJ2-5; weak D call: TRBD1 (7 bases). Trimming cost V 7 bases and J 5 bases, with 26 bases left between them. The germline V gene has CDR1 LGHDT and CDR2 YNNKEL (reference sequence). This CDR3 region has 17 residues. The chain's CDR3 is CASNRQGLDVFGETQYF. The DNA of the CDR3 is TGTGCCAGCAACCGACAGGGACTCGATGTGTTTGGGGAGACCCAGTACTTC.

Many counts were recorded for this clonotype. The CDR3 spells CASTLTGGGRAFF. In nucleotides, the CDR3 is TGTGCCAGCACCCTCACCGGGGGGGGCAGGGCTTTCTTT. The genes are TRBV7-8 and TRBJ1-1, with D perhaps matching TRBD1 (6 bases). The CDR3 contains 13 residues. Germline lookup yields CDR1 SGHVS and CDR2 FQNEAQ. The V end was cut by 7 bases, the J end by 11 bases, with 20 bases between.

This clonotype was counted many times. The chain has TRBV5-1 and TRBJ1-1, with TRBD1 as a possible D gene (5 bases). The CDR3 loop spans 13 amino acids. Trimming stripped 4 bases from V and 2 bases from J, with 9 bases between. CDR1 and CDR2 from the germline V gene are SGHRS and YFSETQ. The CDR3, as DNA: TGCGCCAGCAGCCCGGGACTTAACACTGAAGCTTTCTTT. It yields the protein CASSPGLNTEAFF.

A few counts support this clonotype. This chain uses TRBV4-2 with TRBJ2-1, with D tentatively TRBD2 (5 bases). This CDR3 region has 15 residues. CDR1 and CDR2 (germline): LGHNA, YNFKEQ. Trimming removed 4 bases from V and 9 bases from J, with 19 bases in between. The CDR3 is CASSPAQRTAGEQFF. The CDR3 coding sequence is TGTGCCAGCAGCCCAGCCCAGCGGACCGCGGGTGAGCAGTTCTTC.

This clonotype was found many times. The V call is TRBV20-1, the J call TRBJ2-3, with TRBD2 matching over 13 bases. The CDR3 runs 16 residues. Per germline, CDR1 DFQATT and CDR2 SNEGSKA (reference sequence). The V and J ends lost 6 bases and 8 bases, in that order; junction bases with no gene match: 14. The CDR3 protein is CSALAGGPQVGGTQYF. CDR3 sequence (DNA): TGCAGTGCACTAGCGGGAGGGCCACAAGTGGGGGGTACGCAGTATTTT.